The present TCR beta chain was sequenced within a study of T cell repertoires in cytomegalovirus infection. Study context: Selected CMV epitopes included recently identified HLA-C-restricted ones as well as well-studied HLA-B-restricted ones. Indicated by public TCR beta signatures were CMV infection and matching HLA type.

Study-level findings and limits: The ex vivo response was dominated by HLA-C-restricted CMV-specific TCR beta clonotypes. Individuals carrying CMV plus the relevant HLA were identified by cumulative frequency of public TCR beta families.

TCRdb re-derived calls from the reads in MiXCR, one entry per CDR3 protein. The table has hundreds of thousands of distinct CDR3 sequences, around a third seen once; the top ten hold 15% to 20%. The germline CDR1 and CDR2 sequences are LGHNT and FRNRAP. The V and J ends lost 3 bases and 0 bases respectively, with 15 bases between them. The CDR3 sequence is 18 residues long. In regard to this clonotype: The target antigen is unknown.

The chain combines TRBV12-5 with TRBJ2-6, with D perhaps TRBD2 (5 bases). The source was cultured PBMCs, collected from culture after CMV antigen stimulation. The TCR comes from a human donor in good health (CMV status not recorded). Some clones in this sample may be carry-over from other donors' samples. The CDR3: CASGFLGEGYSGANVLTF. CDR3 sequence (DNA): TGTGCTAGTGGTTTCCTGGGCGAGGGATACTCTGGGGCCAACGTCCTGACTTTC.